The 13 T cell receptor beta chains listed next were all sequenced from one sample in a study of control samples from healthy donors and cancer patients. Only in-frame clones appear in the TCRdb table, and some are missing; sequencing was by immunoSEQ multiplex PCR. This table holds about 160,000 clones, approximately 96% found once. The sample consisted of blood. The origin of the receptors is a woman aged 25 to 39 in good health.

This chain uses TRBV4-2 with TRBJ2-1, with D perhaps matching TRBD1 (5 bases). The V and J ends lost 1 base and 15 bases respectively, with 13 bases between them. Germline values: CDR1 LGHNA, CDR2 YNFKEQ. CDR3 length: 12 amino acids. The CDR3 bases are TGTGCCAGCAGCCAAGGTCTCGCAGGGCCGTTCTTC. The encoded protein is CASSQGLAGPFF.

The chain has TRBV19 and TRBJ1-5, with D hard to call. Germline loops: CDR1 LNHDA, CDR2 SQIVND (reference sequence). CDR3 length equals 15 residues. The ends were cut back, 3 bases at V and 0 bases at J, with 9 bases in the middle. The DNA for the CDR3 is TGTGCCAGTAGTATGGACGGATATAGCAATCAGCCCCAGCATTTT. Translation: CASSMDGYSNQPQHF.

The CDR3 sequence: CSVGEGRGNTGELFF. The CDR3 bases are TGCAGCGTTGGTGAGGGCAGGGGGAACACCGGGGAGCTGTTTTTT. The chain employs TRBV29-1 and TRBJ2-2; weak D call: TRBD1 (6 bases). Trimming took 4 bases from V and 1 from J, leaving 13 bases between them. The CDR3 covers 15 residues. CDR1 and CDR2 from the germline V gene are SQVTM and ANQGSEA.

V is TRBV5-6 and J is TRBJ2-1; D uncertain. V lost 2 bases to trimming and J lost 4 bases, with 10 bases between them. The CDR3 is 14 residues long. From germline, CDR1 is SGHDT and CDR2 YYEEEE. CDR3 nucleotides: TGTGCCAGCAGCTTTGGGTTAGAGTACAATGAGCAGTTCTTC. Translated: CASSFGLEYNEQFF. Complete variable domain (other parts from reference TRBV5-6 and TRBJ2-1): DAGVTQSPTHLIKTRGQQVTLRCSPKSGHDTVSWYQQALGQGPQFIFQYYEEEERQRGNFPDRFSGHQFPNYSSELNVNALLLGDSALYLCASSFGLEYNEQFFGPGTRLTVL.

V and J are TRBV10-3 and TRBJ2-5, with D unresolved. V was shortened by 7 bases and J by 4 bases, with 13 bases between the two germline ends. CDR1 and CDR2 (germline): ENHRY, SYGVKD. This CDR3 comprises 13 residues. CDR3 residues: CAIMPGPGETQYF. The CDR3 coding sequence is TGTGCCATCATGCCGGGCCCGGGAGAGACCCAGTACTTC.

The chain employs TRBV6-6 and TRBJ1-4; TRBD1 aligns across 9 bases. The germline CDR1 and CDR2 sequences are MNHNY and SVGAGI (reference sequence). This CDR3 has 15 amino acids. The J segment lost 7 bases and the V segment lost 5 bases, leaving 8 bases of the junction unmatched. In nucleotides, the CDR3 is TGTGCCAGCAGTAATCCGACAGGGGGTTTTGAAAAACTGTTTTTT. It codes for CASSNPTGGFEKLFF.

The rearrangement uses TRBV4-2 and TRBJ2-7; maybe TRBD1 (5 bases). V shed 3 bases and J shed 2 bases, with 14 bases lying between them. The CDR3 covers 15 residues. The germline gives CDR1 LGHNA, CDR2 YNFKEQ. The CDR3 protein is CASSQDPGRAYEQYF. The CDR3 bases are TGTGCCAGCAGCCAGGATCCGGGCAGGGCCTACGAGCAGTACTTC.

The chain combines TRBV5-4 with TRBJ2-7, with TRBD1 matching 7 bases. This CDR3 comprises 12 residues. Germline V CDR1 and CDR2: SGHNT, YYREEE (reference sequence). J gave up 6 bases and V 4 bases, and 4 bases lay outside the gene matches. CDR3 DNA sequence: TGTGCCAGCAGCCGGACAGGTTTCGAGCAGTACTTC. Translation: CASSRTGFEQYF.

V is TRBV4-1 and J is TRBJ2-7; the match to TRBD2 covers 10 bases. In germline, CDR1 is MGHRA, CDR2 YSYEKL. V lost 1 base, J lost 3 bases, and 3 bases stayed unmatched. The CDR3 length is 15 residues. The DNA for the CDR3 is TGCGCCAGCAGCCAAGTTCCTAGCGGGAGCTACGAGCAGTACTTC. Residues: CASSQVPSGSYEQYF.

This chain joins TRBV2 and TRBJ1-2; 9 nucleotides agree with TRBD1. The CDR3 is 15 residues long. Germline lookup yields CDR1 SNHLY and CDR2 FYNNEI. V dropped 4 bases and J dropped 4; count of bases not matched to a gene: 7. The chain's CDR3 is CASSARDRASYGYTF. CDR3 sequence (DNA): TGTGCCAGCAGTGCGAGGGACAGGGCTAGCTATGGCTACACCTTC. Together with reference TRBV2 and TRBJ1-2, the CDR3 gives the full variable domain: EPEVTQTPSHQVTQMGQEVILRCVPISNHLYFYWYRQILGQKVEFLVSFYNNEISEKSEIFDDQFSVERPDGSNFTLKIRSTKLEDSAMYFCASSARDRASYGYTFGSGTRLTVV.

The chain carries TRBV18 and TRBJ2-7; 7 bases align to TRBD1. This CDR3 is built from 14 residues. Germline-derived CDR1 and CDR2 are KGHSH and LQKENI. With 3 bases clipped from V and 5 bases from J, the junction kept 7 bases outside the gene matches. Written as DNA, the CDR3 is TGTGCCAGCTCACCCGACAGGGTCATCAACGAGCAGTACTTC. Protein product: CASSPDRVINEQYF.

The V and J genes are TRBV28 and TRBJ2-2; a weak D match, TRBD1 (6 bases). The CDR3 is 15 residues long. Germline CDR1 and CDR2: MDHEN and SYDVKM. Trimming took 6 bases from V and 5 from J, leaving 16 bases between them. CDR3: CASRPGGVGTGELFF. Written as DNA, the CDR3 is TGTGCCAGCAGGCCTGGGGGCGTAGGTACCGGGGAGCTGTTTTTT.

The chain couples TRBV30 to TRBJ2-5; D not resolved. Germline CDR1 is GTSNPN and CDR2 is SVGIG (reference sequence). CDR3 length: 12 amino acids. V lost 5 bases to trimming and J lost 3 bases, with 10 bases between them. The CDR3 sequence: CAWSLTKETQYF. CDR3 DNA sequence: TGTGCCTGGTCCTTGACCAAAGAGACCCAGTACTTC.